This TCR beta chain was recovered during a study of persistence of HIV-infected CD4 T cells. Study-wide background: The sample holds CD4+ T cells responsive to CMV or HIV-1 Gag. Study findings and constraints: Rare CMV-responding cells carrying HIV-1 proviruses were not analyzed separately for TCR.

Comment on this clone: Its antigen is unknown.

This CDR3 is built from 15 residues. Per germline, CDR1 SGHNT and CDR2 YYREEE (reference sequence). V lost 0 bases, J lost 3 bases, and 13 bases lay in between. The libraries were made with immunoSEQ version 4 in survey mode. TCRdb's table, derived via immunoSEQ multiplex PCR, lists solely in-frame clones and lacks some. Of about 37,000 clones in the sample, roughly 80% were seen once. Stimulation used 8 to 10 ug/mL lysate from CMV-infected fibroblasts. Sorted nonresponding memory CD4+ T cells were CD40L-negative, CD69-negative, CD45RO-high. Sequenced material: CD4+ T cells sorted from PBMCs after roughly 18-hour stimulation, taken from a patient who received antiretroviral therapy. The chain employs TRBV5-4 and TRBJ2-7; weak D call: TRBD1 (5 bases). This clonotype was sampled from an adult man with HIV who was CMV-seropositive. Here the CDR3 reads CASSLDPDSYYEQYF. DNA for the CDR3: TGTGCCAGCAGCTTGGACCCCGACAGCTACTACGAGCAGTACTTC. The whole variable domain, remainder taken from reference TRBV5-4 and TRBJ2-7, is ETGVTQSPTHLIKTRGQQVTLRCSSQSGHNTVSWYQQALGQGPQFIFQYYREEENGRGNFPPRFSGLQFPNYSSELNVNALELDDSALYLCASSLDPDSYYEQYFGPGTRLTVT.